This TCR beta chain came from a study of OX40 agonist ivuxolimab in advanced cancers. Study background: Head and neck, renal cell, melanoma or hepatocellular carcinoma were the cancers that dose-escalation patients had. Participants could have had prior anti-PD-1, anti-PD-L1 or anti-CTLA-4 therapy, and approximately 37% had some. In three patients, partial responses were observed, one with hepatocellular carcinoma and two with cutaneous melanoma.

It was autoimmune disease history or systemic immunosuppression that excluded patients. TCRdb keeps only in-frame clones here, not all; method: immunoSEQ multiplex PCR. The sample yields tens of thousands of clones, 84% seen once. This sequence was found in an adult with an advanced solid tumor such as melanoma, head and neck, liver or kidney cancer. The starting material was CD4+ or CD8+ T cells sorted from blood, obtained in a trial of the OX40 agonist ivuxolimab.

The CDR3 nucleotides read TGCGCCAGCAGCCTTCAGACTGTAAGGGAGACAGGGGACACTGAAGCTTTCTTT. This encodes CASSLQTVRETGDTEAFF. The rearrangement uses TRBV4-1 and TRBJ1-1; 8 bases align to TRBD1. Germline CDR1 is MGHRA and CDR2 is YSYEKL. The CDR3 extends over 18 amino acids. Germline trimming cut 4 bases from V and 3 bases from J; bases unmatched to any gene: 16.